This T cell receptor (beta chain) appears in the sequencing data of a study of beta chain features in type 1 diabetes. This clone was picked up a small number of times. The antigen is not known. V was pared by 5 bases and J by 6 bases, with 18 bases between. Looked up from germline, CDR1 is GTSNPN and CDR2 is SVGIG (reference sequence). This CDR3 contains 14 residues. Study outcomes and limitations: Type 1 diabetes patients had TCRB CDR3s that were shorter (moderately but significantly so) in all four CD4+ subsets.

Expressed TCRB transcripts were sequenced because the isolated RNA had all been reverse transcribed beforehand. The data were produced by immunoSEQ multiplex PCR, yet TCRdb's version contains in-frame clones alone and is incomplete. The sample gives 350,000 to 450,000 clones, 10% to 15% of which show up once; 0.0095% to 0.011% is in the top ten. Source material: naive CD4+ T cells from blood. The genes are TRBV30 and TRBJ2-3; D ambiguous. The source is a young woman with type 1 diabetes. Here the CDR3 reads CAWGRPPHEDTQYF. CDR3 in DNA: TGTGCCTGGGGCAGGCCACCGCACGAGGATACGCAGTATTTT.